The 19 T cell receptor beta chains listed next were all sequenced from one sample in a study of shared clonotypes between healthy human individuals. Here immunoSEQ multiplex PCR was the method, and the copy in TCRdb shows in-frame clones only, minus some. The repertoire holds under 600,000 clones, roughly 98% seen once, with approximately 0.33% in the top ten. Cells designated naive CD8 were CD45RO-negative and were positively selected for CCR7, with terminally differentiated effector memory CD45RA+ cells excluded. What was sequenced was naive CD8+ T cells sorted from blood. All receptors derive from a man younger than 45 in good health.

The rearrangement joins TRBV15 to TRBJ2-7; 7 nucleotides align to TRBD1. This CDR3 region has 16 residues. Trimming cost V 3 bases and J 0 bases; bases outside gene matches: 8. Germline loops: CDR1 LNHNV, CDR2 YYDKDF (reference sequence). CDR3: CATSRGDRQLSYEQYF. The CDR3 bases are TGTGCCACCAGCAGGGGGGACAGACAACTCTCCTACGAGCAGTACTTC.

The CDR3 loop is CASSGRSYNEQFF. As DNA, the CDR3 is TGTGCCAGCAGCGGGAGATCCTACAATGAGCAGTTCTTC. The chain uses TRBV28 and TRBJ2-1; a possible D gene is TRBD2 (6 bases). The germline gives CDR1 MDHEN, CDR2 SYDVKM. Trimming cost V 6 bases and J 1 base, with 7 bases left between them. CDR3 length: 13 residues.

The chain combines TRBV27 with TRBJ2-7; D gene ambiguous. The CDR3 extends over 13 amino acids. Trimming pared 2 bases from V and 2 bases from J, leaving 7 bases between. The germline V gene has CDR1 MNHEY and CDR2 SMNVEV (reference sequence). The CDR3 coding sequence is TGTGCCAGCAGTTTAATCCCCACCTACGAGCAGTACTTC. Translated: CASSLIPTYEQYF.

The V call is TRBV5-1, the J call TRBJ2-3, with 12 bases fitting TRBD2. The CDR3 consists of 18 residues. Per germline, CDR1 SGHRS and CDR2 YFSETQ. Trimming cost V 0 bases and J 2 bases; bases outside gene matches: 7. The CDR3 DNA sequence: TGCGCCAGCAGCTTGGATGGACTAGCGGGGCATCCCACAGATACGCAGTATTTT. As protein: CASSLDGLAGHPTDTQYF.

This sequence joins TRBV2 and TRBJ1-5; 8 bases fit TRBD1. The CDR3 extends over 16 amino acids. The ends lost 6 bases at V and 3 bases at J; junction bases unmatched: 10. Looked up from germline, CDR1 is SNHLY and CDR2 is FYNNEI. The DNA for the CDR3 is TGTGCCAGCAGCGGACCGTTGGGACAGGTCAATCAGCCCCAGCATTTT. It encodes CASSGPLGQVNQPQHF.

The genes are TRBV4-1 and TRBJ1-3; 7 positions match TRBD1. The germline CDR1 and CDR2 sequences are MGHRA and YSYEKL. V was clipped by 3 bases and J by 2 bases; unmatched bases: 7. This CDR3 is built from 16 residues. CDR3 sequence (DNA): TGCGCCAGCAGCCACTACAGGGGATCCGCTGGAAACACCATATATTTT. It codes for CASSHYRGSAGNTIYF.

The J gene is TRBJ2-7, the V gene TRBV4-2, with unresolved D. CDR3 length: 15 amino acids. Looked up from germline, CDR1 is LGHNA and CDR2 is YNFKEQ. V lost 2 bases and J 0 bases, leaving 11 bases between the germline ends. CDR3 loop: CASSQSDSSSYEQYF. For the CDR3, the DNA is TGTGCCAGCAGCCAAAGTGATTCCAGCTCCTACGAGCAGTACTTC.

This sequence joins TRBV11-2 and TRBJ2-3; 11 bases are a match to TRBD1. The CDR3 totals 15 residues. The germline gives CDR1 SGHAT, CDR2 FQNNGV. The J segment lost 4 bases and the V segment lost 4 bases, leaving 4 bases of the junction unmatched. For the CDR3, the DNA is TGTGCCAGCAGCTCAGGACAGGGGGCAGCAGATACGCAGTATTTT. Translation gives CASSSGQGAADTQYF.

This clone was seen only once. The CDR3 DNA reads as TGTGCCAGCAGCTCACCTGGTGGGACGGATTCATTGTCCTACGAGCAGTACTTC. Translated, it gives CASSSPGGTDSLSYEQYF. This sequence joins TRBV11-2 and TRBJ2-7; D tentatively fits TRBD1 or TRBD2 (5 bases each). Germline-derived CDR1 and CDR2 are SGHAT and FQNNGV. CDR3 length: 18 amino acids. The V gene lost 4 bases and the J gene lost 1 base, with 23 bases spanning the gap.

Turning to this clone: This sample also contains other DNA sequences that code for the same CDR3. This chain connects TRBV14 to TRBJ2-7, with D unresolved. The CDR3 is 14 residues long. V lost 1 base and J lost 1, with 8 bases in between. The germline CDR1 and CDR2 sequences are SGHDN and FVKESK. CDR3 sequence: CASSQVVGSYEQYF. The CDR3 nucleotides are TGTGCCAGCAGCCAAGTCGTCGGTTCCTACGAGCAGTACTTC.

The chain uses TRBV7-9 and TRBJ1-1, with 7 nucleotides matching TRBD1. J gave up 1 base and V 4 bases, and 12 bases lay outside the gene matches. Per the germline V gene, CDR1 is SEHNR and CDR2 is FQNEAQ (reference sequence). This CDR3 comprises 17 residues. CDR3 sequence: CASSYPTGTEQNTEAFF. DNA for the CDR3: TGTGCCAGCAGCTATCCCACTGGGACAGAGCAGAACACTGAAGCTTTCTTT.

The V and J genes are TRBV6-5 and TRBJ1-2; D gene ambiguous. V lost 4 bases, J lost 6 bases, and 15 bases lay in between. This CDR3 contains 14 residues. Germline V gene lookup returns CDR1 MNHEY and CDR2 SVGAGI. Here the CDR3 reads CASSFLGPLDGYTF. The CDR3 region has the DNA TGTGCCAGCAGTTTCTTAGGGCCGTTGGATGGCTACACCTTC.

The chain has TRBV28 and TRBJ2-7; tentative D call: TRBD2 (5 bases). The V gene lost 2 bases and the J gene lost 7 bases, with 12 bases spanning the gap. Germline CDR1 and CDR2: MDHEN and SYDVKM. This CDR3 contains 13 residues. CDR3 sequence: CASSLTLVREQYF. Here the CDR3 DNA reads TGTGCCAGCAGTTTAACACTAGTGAGGGAGCAGTACTTC.

The V call is TRBV18, the J call TRBJ2-7; 9 positions match TRBD2. V dropped 3 bases and J dropped 6; count of bases not matched to a gene: 12. Germline loops: CDR1 KGHSH, CDR2 LQKENI. The CDR3 is 16 amino acids. The CDR3 nucleotides are TGTGCCAGCTCACCTCGGGCGGGAGGGGCCGTCCCCGAGCAGTACTTC. Its translation: CASSPRAGGAVPEQYF.

This clone occurred once. The J gene is TRBJ2-3, the V gene TRBV18; no definite D call. V lost 6 bases and J 4 bases, leaving 17 bases between the germline ends. The CDR3 has 15 amino acids. The V gene's germline CDR1 is KGHSH and CDR2 LQKENI. CDR3 bases: TGTGCCAGCTCTCCCGAGGTACCGGGCCCAGATACGCAGTATTTT. Its translation is CASSPEVPGPDTQYF.

The CDR3 nucleotides are TGTGCCAGCAGCTTATTGGTGCATGAGCAGTTCTTC. Amino acid sequence: CASSLLVHEQFF. The rearrangement joins TRBV7-9 to TRBJ2-1; no reliable D call. Trimming removed 2 bases from V and 8 bases from J, with 7 bases in between. The V gene's germline CDR1 is SEHNR and CDR2 FQNEAQ (reference sequence). This CDR3 has 12 amino acids.

The V gene is TRBV7-6, the J gene TRBJ1-4, with 10 bases lining up with TRBD1. The ends lost 5 bases at V and 1 base at J; junction bases unmatched: 10. CDR3 length: 18 amino acids. Per the germline V gene, CDR1 is SGHVS and CDR2 is FNYEAQ. The CDR3 region has the DNA TGTGCCAGCAGCCGGAGGACAGGGGGTTCGGGAACTAATGAAAAACTGTTTTTT. Its protein is CASSRRTGGSGTNEKLFF.

V and J are TRBV29-1 and TRBJ2-1; the match to TRBD2 covers 12 bases. The CDR3 extends over 14 amino acids. In germline, CDR1 is SQVTM, CDR2 ANQGSEA. V lost 2 bases to trimming and J lost 6 bases; unmatched junction nucleotides: 2. The CDR3 is CSVEKLAGGNEQFF. Written as DNA, the CDR3 is TGCAGCGTTGAAAAACTAGCGGGAGGCAATGAGCAGTTCTTC.

V gene TRBV7-9 combines with J gene TRBJ1-1; possibly TRBD1 for D (6 bases). This CDR3 has 16 amino acids. In germline, CDR1 is SEHNR, CDR2 FQNEAQ (reference sequence). Deletions cut 4 bases from V and 6 bases from J, with 21 bases between. The CDR3 DNA reads TGTGCCAGCAGCTCCAGGGGAAGTCCTCCTGTCCCTGAAGCTTTCTTT. Amino acids: CASSSRGSPPVPEAFF.